These 13 T cell receptor beta chains were all obtained from the same sample, sequenced in a study of T cell clonotyping in hematopoietic cell transplantation. The method was immunoSEQ multiplex PCR; TCRdb's version includes in-frame clones alone and lacks a portion of them. The data contain under 13,000 clones, around 90% of them seen just once; the ten biggest clones take up around 38%. The specimen comprised PBMCs, sampled 180 days after allogeneic stem cell transplant. The receptors derive from a male patient over 55 who had an allogeneic stem cell transplant from an unrelated donor, so the T cells may come from the graft donor. Some clones in this sample may be carry-over from other donors' samples.

CDR3 protein: CASQEHYNSPLHF. The CDR3 coding sequence is TGTGCCAGCCAGGAACACTATAATTCACCCCTCCACTTT. The J gene is TRBJ1-6, the V gene TRBV6-1; the D is unclear. This CDR3 spans 13 amino acids. Germline CDR1 MNHNS, CDR2 SASEGT. The germline V and J ends were trimmed by 8 bases and 3 bases, with 8 bases remaining between them.

The genes are TRBV30 and TRBJ1-2; no definite D call. This CDR3 has 12 residues. The V end was cut by 2 bases, the J end by 7 bases, with 11 bases between. CDR1 GTSNPN and CDR2 SVGIG come from the germline V gene (reference sequence). CDR3 loop: CAWSSGVSGYTF. CDR3 DNA sequence: TGTGCCTGGAGTTCTGGGGTTAGTGGCTACACCTTC. Complete variable domain (other parts from reference TRBV30 and TRBJ1-2): SQTIHQWPATLVQPVGSPLSLECTVEGTSNPNLYWYRQAAGRGLQLLFYSVGIGQISSEVPQNLSASRPQDRQFILSSKKLLLSDSGFYLCAWSSGVSGYTFGSGTRLTVV.

This chain uses TRBV12-1 with TRBJ1-5; whether TRBD1, the table's D call, matches the DNA was not checked. TRBV12-1 is deemed a pseudogene. This CDR3 region has 21 residues. This chain's CDR3 is CASSPKNSPPGQAHTGQPQHF. DNA for the CDR3: TGTGCCAGCAGCCCTAAGAATTCCCCACCGGGACAGGCCCACACCGGGCAGCCCCAGCATTTT.

This chain uses TRBV19 with TRBJ2-3, with D unclear. The CDR3 runs 13 residues. Germline V lookup: CDR1 LNHDA, CDR2 SQIVND (reference sequence). Trimming removed 4 bases at V and 6 bases at J, with 11 bases between. CDR3 nucleotide sequence: TGTGCCAGTAGTAACCTCATACTGGATACGCAGTATTTT. Its protein product is CASSNLILDTQYF.

This clone was observed once. The gene calls are TRBV5-5 and TRBJ1-5; D gene unclear. The CDR3 totals 13 residues. V was pared by 3 bases and J by 3 bases, with 7 bases between. Germline CDR1 is SGHKS and CDR2 is YYEKEE (reference sequence). CDR3 protein: CASSSGSNQPQHF. CDR3 sequence (DNA): TGTGCCAGCAGCTCCGGGTCCAATCAGCCCCAGCATTTT.

The V call is TRBV4-3, the J call TRBJ1-3; D is unresolved. CDR1 is LGHNA and CDR2 is YSLEER in the germline V gene. The ends were cut back, 0 bases at V and 0 bases at J, with 12 bases in the middle. CDR3 size: 17 residues. The CDR3 nucleotides read TGCGCCAGCAGCCAAGAGTCGGGTCTAAACTCTGGAAACACCATATATTTT. Amino acids: CASSQESGLNSGNTIYF.

The chain links TRBV5-1 to TRBJ2-3; D is undetermined. The CDR3 has 16 residues. V shed 0 bases and J shed 2 bases, with 13 bases lying between them. Germline V CDR1 and CDR2: SGHRS, YFSETQ. The CDR3 sequence is CASSLALGQATDTQYF. The CDR3 DNA follows: TGCGCCAGCAGCTTGGCCCTAGGGCAGGCCACAGATACGCAGTATTTT.

This chain links TRBV5-6 with TRBJ1-1; a weak D match, TRBD1 (5 bases). Germline V gene lookup returns CDR1 SGHDT and CDR2 YYEEEE. CDR3 length: 14 residues. Trimming stripped 5 bases from V and 4 bases from J, with 15 bases between. The CDR3 region is CASSLVVGATEAFF. The CDR3, as DNA: TGTGCCAGCAGTCTTGTGGTAGGGGCCACTGAAGCTTTCTTT.

The V gene is TRBV13, the J gene TRBJ1-1; D gene ambiguous. V lost 8 bases to trimming and J lost 0 bases, with 16 bases between them. Germline V gene lookup returns CDR1 PRHDT and CDR2 FYEKMQ (reference sequence). This CDR3 is built from 15 residues. The CDR3: CASQRREEVNTEAFF. Here the CDR3 DNA reads TGTGCCAGCCAGCGACGGGAGGAGGTGAACACTGAAGCTTTCTTT.

This chain links TRBV4-3 with TRBJ2-3; perhaps TRBD1 as D (5 bases). The CDR3 loop spans 18 amino acids. With 0 bases removed from V and 3 bases from J, the gap between germline ends came to 19 bases. The germline CDR1 and CDR2 sequences are LGHNA and YSLEER. The CDR3 here is CASSQDHQGRYSTDTQYF. Written as DNA, the CDR3 is TGCGCCAGCAGCCAAGATCACCAGGGCCGCTATTCAACAGATACGCAGTATTTT.

The genes are TRBV11-2 and TRBJ1-5; no clear D. Trimming left V 2 bases short and J 7 bases short, with 15 bases between. CDR1 and CDR2 (germline): SGHAT, FQNNGV. There are 15 residues in the CDR3. The CDR3 is CASSLSGVSGQPQHF. The CDR3 DNA sequence: TGTGCCAGCAGCTTATCCGGCGTCTCGGGACAGCCCCAGCATTTT.

The J gene is TRBJ2-7, the V gene TRBV27; 8 nucleotides agree with TRBD1. The CDR3 consists of 14 residues. Trimming removed 6 bases from V and 3 bases from J; junction bases left unmatched: 7. CDR1 MNHEY and CDR2 SMNVEV come from the germline V gene (reference sequence). CDR3 DNA sequence: TGTGCCAGCAGAACTCAGGGGGCAGTCTACGAGCAGTACTTC. This sequence encodes CASRTQGAVYEQYF.

The chain couples TRBV7-8 to TRBJ2-6; D remains unclear. The CDR3 consists of 17 residues. Germline loops: CDR1 SGHVS, CDR2 FQNEAQ. The V end lost 1 base, the J end lost 4 bases, and 14 bases lay between the germline ends. The chain's CDR3 is CASSLVRTMGGANVLTF. The CDR3 coding sequence is TGTGCCAGCAGCTTAGTACGAACGATGGGCGGGGCCAACGTCCTGACTTTC.